One sample yielded the 19 T cell receptor beta chains listed below, sequenced in a study of blood T cells in healthy people across ages. With a J-beta primer mix and a sample-barcoded 5' primer, a second PCR ran roughly 6 to 11 cycles. Via MiXCR, TCRdb re-called the 5' RACE reads, giving one row per CDR3 protein. The table has hundreds of thousands of distinct CDR3 sequences, under 65% seen once. Sequenced material: blood. The receptors shown here come from a woman aged 80 or over in good health.

This clonotype was observed a few times. A much larger clone sits a single nucleotide away, making a read error possible. The chain is built from TRBV4-2 and TRBJ2-7; 7 bases fit TRBD1. The CDR3 is made up of 15 amino acids. The V segment lost 6 bases and the J segment 7 bases; nucleotides outside the gene matches: 15. CDR1 is LGHNA, CDR2 YNFKEQ, per germline. CDR3 protein: CASRRQQGTYNEQYF. In DNA, the CDR3 is TGTGCCAGCAGGAGACAACAGGGGACCTACAATGAGCAGTACTTC.

The rearrangement uses TRBV20-1 and TRBJ1-6; weak D call: TRBD1 (5 bases). The CDR3 loop spans 13 amino acids. The V end lost 3 bases, the J end lost 8 bases, and 11 bases lay between the germline ends. Germline values: CDR1 DFQATT, CDR2 SNEGSKA (reference sequence). CDR3 residues: CSARSRVDSPLHF. In nucleotides, the CDR3 is TGCAGTGCTAGGTCCAGGGTTGATTCACCCCTCCACTTT.

As for this clonotype: A read error may be the cause here, since a much bigger clone is one base away. The CDR3 reads CSAGRGLTYEQYF. CDR3 nucleotide sequence: TGCAGTGCTGGAAGAGGGTTGACCTACGAGCAGTACTTC. The genes are TRBV20-1 and TRBJ2-7; D might be TRBD2 (5 bases). Germline V gene sequence: CDR1 DFQATT, CDR2 SNEGSKA (reference sequence). There are 13 residues in the CDR3. V shed 5 bases and J shed 2 bases, with 13 bases lying between them.

Worth noting for this clonotype: Given a much more abundant clone one base away, this may be a read error. The genes are TRBV9 and TRBJ2-5; no clear D. TRBJ2-7 explains the end of the DNA better; the J call may be wrong. The CDR3 runs 15 residues. In germline, CDR1 is SGDLS, CDR2 YYNGEE. CDR3 coding DNA: TGTGCCAACAGCGTAGCTTTGGGTAGTGCCTACGAGCAGTACTTC. This codes for CANSVALGSAYEQYF.

This clonotype was seen only once. A much more abundant neighbour one base away suggests this may be a read error. The CDR3 protein is CSVERGSITDMQYF. Here the CDR3 DNA reads TGCAGCGTAGAGCGGGGGAGTATCACAGATATGCAGTATTTT. The chain is built from TRBV29-1 and TRBJ2-3; TRBD2 matches at 8 bases. Germline values: CDR1 SQVTM, CDR2 ANQGSEA. CDR3 length equals 14 residues.

In its sample, this clonotype was seen once. V is TRBV25-1 and J is TRBJ2-1; tentatively, D is TRBD1 (6 bases). Trimming removed 5 bases at V and 2 bases at J, with 16 bases between. The CDR3 totals 16 residues. Germline loops: CDR1 MGHDK, CDR2 SYGVNS. CDR3 nucleotides: TGTGCCAGCAGTCCTAACAGGGTCAGCGCCTACAATGAGCAGTTCTTC. Its translation: CASSPNRVSAYNEQFF.

Comments on this clonotype: A much larger clone differs from this one at a single base, so this may be a read error. The chain combines TRBV28 with TRBJ2-7; D is perhaps TRBD1 or TRBD2 (5 bases each). The CDR3 totals 14 residues. V was clipped by 5 bases and J by 4 bases, with 15 bases between them. CDR1 is MDHEN and CDR2 is SYDVKM in the germline V gene. CDR3 in DNA: TGTGCCAGCAGTGTGAGGGGCGCGGTATACGAGCAGTACTTC. It codes for CASSVRGAVYEQYF. Full variable domain (outside the CDR3, taken from reference TRBV28 and TRBJ2-7): DVKVTQSSRYLVKRTGEKVFLECVQDMDHENMFWYRQDPGLGLRLIYFSYDVKMKEKGDIPEGYSVSREKKERFSLILESASTNQTSMYLCASSVRGAVYEQYFGPGTRLTVT.

This clonotype was counted many times. This chain links TRBV7-2 with TRBJ2-7; D not certain. Germline V gives CDR1 SGHTA, CDR2 FQGNSA. V was cut by 5 bases and J by 1 base, with 9 bases left in between. This CDR3 comprises 13 residues. For the CDR3, the DNA is TGTGCCAGCAGCGCGAAACCTTCCTACGAGCAGTACTTC. This translates into CASSAKPSYEQYF.

The chain is built from TRBV28 and TRBJ2-1, with D maybe TRBD1 (6 bases). The germline V and J ends were trimmed by 6 bases and 13 bases, with 19 bases remaining between them. This CDR3 is built from 13 residues. CDR1 and CDR2 from the germline V gene are MDHEN and SYDVKM. CDR3 protein: CASRSTGRETQFF. DNA of the CDR3: TGTGCCAGCAGGTCCACAGGGCGCGAGACCCAGTTCTTC.

This chain joins TRBV27 and TRBJ2-2; D call uncertain. This CDR3 spans 15 amino acids. Germline V gene sequence: CDR1 MNHEY, CDR2 SMNVEV (reference sequence). Between the trimmed V and J ends, which lost 2 bases and 4 bases, there was a span of 11 bases. Written as DNA, the CDR3 is TGTGCCAGCAGTTTAGGTGGTAGACTCACCGGGGAGCTGTTTTTT. Its translation: CASSLGGRLTGELFF.

The chain combines TRBV3-1 with TRBJ2-5; the match to TRBD2 covers 8 bases. CDR1 and CDR2 (germline): LGHDT, YNNKEL (reference sequence). The trim removed 0 bases at V and 5 bases at J, leaving 17 bases unmatched. CDR3 length: 19 residues. The CDR3 region is CASSQDGSGGARPYETQYF. DNA of the CDR3: TGTGCCAGCAGCCAAGACGGGAGCGGGGGCGCCAGACCTTACGAGACCCAGTACTTC.

Comments on this clonotype: A read error may explain this, as a much larger clone is one base away. This chain links TRBV12-3 or TRBV12-4 with TRBJ2-5; the match to TRBD2 covers 7 bases. V trimming: 6 bases; J trimming: 11 bases; junction bases outside the gene matches: 9. This CDR3 has 12 amino acids. The CDR3, as DNA: TGTGCCAGCAGGACGCGGGGGAATGAGCAGTACTTC. Protein sequence: CASRTRGNEQYF.

The CDR3 sequence: CASSRPAGQGGEDTQYF. The CDR3 nucleotides read TGTGCCAGCAGCCGCCCGGCGGGACAGGGAGGAGAAGATACGCAGTATTTT. The J gene is TRBJ2-3, the V gene TRBV7-2; 9 positions agree with TRBD1. With 5 bases clipped from V and 5 bases from J, the junction kept 14 bases outside the gene matches. The CDR3 runs to 17 residues. CDR1 and CDR2 (germline): SGHTA, FQGNSA.

As for this clonotype: One base away lies a much larger clone, so this may be a sequencing read error. This chain connects TRBV24-1 to TRBJ2-1, with 11 positions matching TRBD2. The end of the DNA aligns better with TRBJ2-7, so the J call may be wrong. This CDR3 contains 16 residues. CDR1 and CDR2 from the germline V gene are KGHDR and SFDVKD. The CDR3 DNA sequence: TGTGCCACCAGTGTGGCTAGCGGGAGGCCCTACAATGAGCAGTACTTC. As protein: CATSVASGRPYNEQYF.

V gene TRBV29-1 combines with J gene TRBJ2-7, with a possible D match to TRBD1 (6 bases). V was trimmed by 7 bases and J by 2 bases, leaving 18 bases between them. Germline V lookup: CDR1 SQVTM, CDR2 ANQGSEA. The CDR3 spans 14 residues. CDR3 sequence (DNA): TGCAGCGCGACGGGGACACTTCCTACCTACGAGCAGTACTTC. Protein product: CSATGTLPTYEQYF.

At least ten counts were recorded for this clonotype. J is TRBJ2-1 and V is TRBV4-2; TRBD1 or TRBD2 may be the D gene (5 bases each). The length of the CDR3 is 15 residues. Per the germline V gene, CDR1 is LGHNA and CDR2 is YNFKEQ. V lost 4 bases and J 0 bases, leaving 10 bases between the germline ends. The CDR3 DNA follows: TGTGCCAGCAGCCGAGGGGCGCTCTCCTACAATGAGCAGTTCTTC. Translating gives CASSRGALSYNEQFF.

The chain recombines TRBV3-1 with TRBJ2-1; TRBD2 matches at 11 bases. The CDR3 has 18 residues. Germline CDR1 and CDR2: LGHDT and YNNKEL (reference sequence). The J segment lost 0 bases and the V segment lost 3 bases, leaving 7 bases of the junction unmatched. This chain's CDR3 is CASSQRTSGRSSYNEQFF. Here the CDR3 DNA reads TGTGCCAGCAGCCAGAGGACTAGCGGGCGGAGCTCCTACAATGAGCAGTTCTTC.

J is TRBJ2-1 and V is TRBV20-1; 7 nucleotides match TRBD2. Germline CDR1 and CDR2: DFQATT and SNEGSKA (reference sequence). CDR3 length: 15 residues. The J segment lost 1 base and the V segment lost 6 bases, leaving 9 bases of the junction unmatched. For the CDR3, the DNA is TGCAGTGCCTCCCCCTTGGGGGGGTCCTACAATGAGCAGTTCTTC. Its translation is CSASPLGGSYNEQFF.

This clonotype was picked up a small number of times. This sequence joins TRBV20-1 and TRBJ2-7; perhaps TRBD2 as D (6 bases). Deletions cut 6 bases from V and 0 bases from J, with 15 bases between. CDR1 is DFQATT, CDR2 SNEGSKA, per germline (reference sequence). The CDR3 consists of 14 residues. The CDR3 loop is CSAPRSGPSYEQYF. The CDR3 DNA is TGCAGTGCGCCTCGTAGCGGCCCCTCCTACGAGCAGTACTTC.